The 7 T cell receptor beta chains below were found in one sample sequenced in a study of OX40 agonist ivuxolimab in advanced cancers. TCRdb's copy holds only in-frame clones and misses some; the assay was immunoSEQ multiplex PCR. The sample shows 95,000 or so clones, 92% of them seen only once. The sequencing used CD4+ or CD8+ T cells sorted from blood, collected in a trial of the OX40 agonist ivuxolimab. Receptors were obtained from an adult with an advanced solid tumor such as melanoma, head and neck, liver or kidney cancer.

The chain joins TRBV25-1 to TRBJ1-2; 8 nucleotides agree with TRBD1. CDR1 and CDR2 (germline): MGHDK, SYGVNS. This CDR3 has 14 residues. The ends lost 5 bases at V and 4 bases at J; junction bases unmatched: 6. The CDR3: CASSLSGGPYGYTF. CDR3 coding DNA: TGTGCCAGCAGTTTGTCAGGGGGCCCCTATGGCTACACCTTC.

The chain combines TRBV19 with TRBJ1-1; TRBD1 might be the D (6 bases). Germline lookup yields CDR1 LNHDA and CDR2 SQIVND (reference sequence). The CDR3 length is 15 residues. V shed 3 bases and J shed 1 base, with 12 bases lying between them. In DNA, the CDR3 is TGTGCCAGTAGTATCCGTGCAGGGGCGAACACTGAAGCTTTCTTT. Protein product: CASSIRAGANTEAFF.

The chain couples TRBV21-1 to TRBJ2-2; the tabulated D call, TRBD2, remains unverified against the DNA. TRBV21-1 is described as a pseudogene. The CDR3 runs 15 residues. The CDR3, as DNA: TGTGCCAGGGATTCGGGAAAGAAAAACACCGGGGAGCTGTTTTTT. Encoded protein: CARDSGKKNTGELFF.

The rearrangement links TRBV5-1 to TRBJ1-6; the D gene is possibly TRBD1 (6 bases). Per germline, CDR1 SGHRS and CDR2 YFSETQ. Trimming took off 0 bases at V and 7 bases at J, with 20 bases between the two ends. The CDR3 extends over 18 amino acids. The CDR3: CASSLALSRGMGNSPLHF. In DNA form, the CDR3 reads TGCGCCAGCAGCTTGGCCCTGTCCAGGGGCATGGGAAATTCACCCCTCCACTTT.

The V gene is TRBV5-1, the J gene TRBJ2-5, with a weak D call TRBD2 (6 bases). Looked up from germline, CDR1 is SGHRS and CDR2 is YFSETQ. The length of the CDR3 is 15 residues. V lost 2 bases and J 5 bases, leaving 16 bases between the germline ends. The CDR3: CASSFGTREVETQYF. The CDR3 nucleotides read TGCGCCAGCAGCTTTGGCACAAGGGAGGTTGAGACCCAGTACTTC.

CDR3 nucleotide sequence: TGTGCCAGCAGTTGGGAAGCGGGAGTCTACGAGCAGTACTTC. It translates to CASSWEAGVYEQYF. The rearrangement uses TRBV6-5 and TRBJ2-7; TRBD2 matches 8 bases. The CDR3 has 14 amino acids. Germline CDR1 reads MNHEY; CDR2 reads SVGAGI. The J segment lost 3 bases and the V segment lost 4 bases, leaving 5 bases of the junction unmatched.

This clone was detected once. This sequence joins TRBV28 and TRBJ2-1; 8 bases align to TRBD1. Germline lookup yields CDR1 MDHEN and CDR2 SYDVKM. This CDR3 is built from 15 residues. V lost 6 bases and J lost 7; bases outside the gene matches: 11. Written as DNA, the CDR3 is TGTGCCAGCAGCCTAATTCAGGGGGCGGGGAATGAGCAGTTCTTC. As protein: CASSLIQGAGNEQFF. The whole variable domain, filled in from reference TRBV28 and TRBJ2-1, reads DVKVTQSSRYLVKRTGEKVFLECVQDMDHENMFWYRQDPGLGLRLIYFSYDVKMKEKGDIPEGYSVSREKKERFSLILESASTNQTSMYLCASSLIQGAGNEQFFGPGTRLTVL.